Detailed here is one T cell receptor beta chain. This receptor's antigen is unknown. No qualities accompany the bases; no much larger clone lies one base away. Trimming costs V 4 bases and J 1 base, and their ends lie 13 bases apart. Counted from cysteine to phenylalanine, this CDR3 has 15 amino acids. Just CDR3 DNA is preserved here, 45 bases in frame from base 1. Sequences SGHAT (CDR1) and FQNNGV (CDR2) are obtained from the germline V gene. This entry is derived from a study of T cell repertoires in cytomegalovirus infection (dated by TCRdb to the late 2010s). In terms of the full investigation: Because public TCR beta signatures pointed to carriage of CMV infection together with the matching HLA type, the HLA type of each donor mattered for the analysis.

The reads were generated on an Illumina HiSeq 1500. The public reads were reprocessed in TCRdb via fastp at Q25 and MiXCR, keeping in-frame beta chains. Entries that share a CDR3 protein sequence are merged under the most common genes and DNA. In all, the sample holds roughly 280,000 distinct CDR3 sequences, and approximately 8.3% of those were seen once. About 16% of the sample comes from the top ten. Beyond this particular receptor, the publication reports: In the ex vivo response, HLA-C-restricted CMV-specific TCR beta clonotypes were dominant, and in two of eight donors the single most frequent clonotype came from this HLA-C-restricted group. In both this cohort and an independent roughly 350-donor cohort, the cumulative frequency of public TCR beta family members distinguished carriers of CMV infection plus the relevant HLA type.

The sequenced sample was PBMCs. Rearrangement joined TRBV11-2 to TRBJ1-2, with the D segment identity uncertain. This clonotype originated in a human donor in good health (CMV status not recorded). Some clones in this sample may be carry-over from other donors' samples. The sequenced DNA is TGTGCCAGCAGCTCCGGACGGAATGTTAACTATGGCTACACCTTC. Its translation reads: CASSSGRNVNYGYTF.